The clone carrying this T cell receptor (beta chain) was counted between two and nine times. V dropped 4 bases and J dropped 9; count of bases not matched to a gene: 9. This CDR3 contains 16 residues. The germline gives CDR1 LGHDT, CDR2 YNNKEL (reference sequence). The record originates from a study of T-cell reconstitution after alpha-beta-depleted transplantation in children. Unique molecular identifiers were built into the TCRbeta library. TCRdb ran MiXCR on the PCR reads and lists one entry per CDR3 protein. The table includes about 540,000 distinct CDR3 sequences, 15% to 20% detected once. The sequenced sample was PBMCs from the stem cell graft donor, obtained from the stem cell graft. This sequence was found in a human donor who donated a stem cell graft to a child with acute lymphoblastic leukemia. The chain has TRBV3-1 and TRBJ2-1, with 13 bases identical to TRBD2. The CDR3 region has the DNA TGTGCCAGCAGCCTAACGGGACTAGCGGGGTGGGGTGAGCAGTTCTTC. Protein: CASSLTGLAGWGEQFF.